These 15 T cell receptor beta chains came from one sample sequenced in a study of T cell responses to AZD1222 COVID-19 vaccine. The assay was immunoSEQ multiplex PCR, and TCRdb's table has in-frame clones only and misses some. The sample yields 95,000 to 150,000 clones, 85% to 90% seen once. Specimen: peripheral blood, collected on day 0 of AZD1222 vaccination. These receptors originate from an adult in good health.

V and J are TRBV24-1 and TRBJ2-3; no clear D. Trimming cost V 0 bases and J 5 bases, with 8 bases left between them. CDR3 length equals 14 residues. Germline V gene lookup returns CDR1 KGHDR and CDR2 SFDVKD. The CDR3 coding sequence is TGTGCCACCAGTGATTTGGGGTCGCGAGATACGCAGTATTTT. Amino acids: CATSDLGSRDTQYF.

V gene TRBV29-1 combines with J gene TRBJ1-6; 11 bases fit TRBD1. The ends lost 6 bases at V and 7 bases at J; junction bases unmatched: 5. The CDR3 runs 14 residues. CDR1 is SQVTM and CDR2 is ANQGSEA in the germline V gene. CDR3 loop: CSVVDRGPNSPLHF. The CDR3, as DNA: TGCAGCGTGGTGGACAGGGGGCCGAATTCACCCCTCCACTTT.

This chain uses TRBV29-1 with TRBJ2-2; the D is unclear. CDR1 is SQVTM, CDR2 ANQGSEA, per germline. This CDR3 contains 14 residues. The V end lost 5 bases, the J end lost 1 base, and 11 bases lay between the germline ends. CDR3 bases: TGCAGCGTTAATGGGTTGGGGAACACCGGGGAGCTGTTTTTT. The encoded protein is CSVNGLGNTGELFF.

This chain uses TRBV19 with TRBJ2-5; possibly TRBD1 or TRBD2 for D (5 bases each). V lost 1 base to trimming and J lost 4 bases, with 13 bases between them. The CDR3 consists of 15 residues. Germline V lookup: CDR1 LNHDA, CDR2 SQIVND (reference sequence). The CDR3: CASSIVRGRGETQYF. The CDR3 bases are TGTGCCAGTAGTATAGTCCGGGGCCGGGGAGAGACCCAGTACTTC.

This clone has a single count. The rearrangement links TRBV11-1 to TRBJ2-7; D call uncertain. V lost 0 bases to trimming and J lost 6 bases, with 15 bases between them. The CDR3 is 15 amino acids. In germline, CDR1 is SGHAT, CDR2 FQDESV (reference sequence). CDR3 loop: CASSLAPSLNSEQYF. The CDR3 region has the DNA TGTGCCAGCAGCTTAGCCCCGTCTCTTAACAGCGAGCAGTACTTC.

A single count supports this clone. This chain links TRBV28 with TRBJ2-7; 7 bases match TRBD1. After removal of 4 bases from V and 1 base from J, the junction contained 1 base not matched to a gene. Germline lookup yields CDR1 MDHEN and CDR2 SYDVKM. The CDR3 extends over 13 amino acids. Written as DNA, the CDR3 is TGTGCCAGCAGTTGGGACAGTTCCTACGAGCAGTACTTC. It is translated as CASSWDSSYEQYF.

The chain uses TRBV12-3 or TRBV12-4 and TRBJ2-7, with 8 bases that match TRBD1. The CDR3 spans 13 residues. The V gene end was trimmed by 7 bases and the J gene end by 4 bases; junction bases not matched to a gene: 6. The CDR3 DNA is TGTGCCAGCATGGGGACAGGCGGTTACGAGCAGTACTTC. Its translation: CASMGTGGYEQYF.

This clone has a single count. The chain links TRBV18 to TRBJ2-7; 7 bases agree with TRBD2. This CDR3 contains 19 residues. The J segment lost 0 bases and the V segment lost 3 bases, leaving 17 bases of the junction unmatched. Germline CDR1 reads KGHSH; CDR2 reads LQKENI. The CDR3: CASSPLFGGGTHSSYEQYF. CDR3 sequence (DNA): TGTGCCAGCTCACCTCTTTTCGGGGGAGGGACCCACTCCTCCTACGAGCAGTACTTC. The complete variable domain, with remaining parts taken from reference TRBV18 and TRBJ2-7, reads NAGVMQNPRHLVRRRGQEARLRCSPMKGHSHVYWYRQLPEEGLKFMVYLQKENIIDESGMPKERFSAEFPKEGPSILRIQQVVRGDSAAYFCASSPLFGGGTHSSYEQYFGPGTRLTVT.

This rearrangement joins TRBV6-5 to TRBJ1-3; D call uncertain. The ends were cut back, 7 bases at V and 4 bases at J, with 17 bases in the middle. The CDR3 sequence is 15 residues long. Germline V gene lookup returns CDR1 MNHEY and CDR2 SVGAGI. CDR3 in DNA: TGTGCCAGCACCCGCGCGATAGATCTCGGAAACACCATATATTTT. Translating gives CASTRAIDLGNTIYF.

The chain carries TRBV5-1 and TRBJ2-7; 12 nucleotides align to TRBD2. V lost 0 bases and J lost 6; bases outside the gene matches: 10. Germline-derived CDR1 and CDR2 are SGHRS and YFSETQ. The CDR3 consists of 17 residues. The CDR3 DNA is TGCGCCAGCAGCTTGGTCCCTAGCGGGGGGGGTCTAGGCGAGCAGTACTTC. Its protein is CASSLVPSGGGLGEQYF.

The J gene is TRBJ1-5, the V gene TRBV6-1; D remains unclear. Germline CDR1 is MNHNS and CDR2 is SASEGT. There are 14 residues in the CDR3. The V and J ends lost 3 bases and 4 bases respectively, with 10 bases between them. CDR3 sequence: CASSDPTGNQPQHF. The DNA of the CDR3 is TGTGCCAGCAGTGATCCGACGGGGAATCAGCCCCAGCATTTT.

This chain uses TRBV19 with TRBJ1-2, with D hard to call. The V and J ends lost 5 bases and 8 bases respectively, with 15 bases between them. This CDR3 is 13 amino acids long. From germline, CDR1 is LNHDA and CDR2 SQIVND (reference sequence). The CDR3 loop reads CASSPGLFGGYTF. CDR3 coding DNA: TGTGCCAGTAGTCCCGGACTGTTTGGGGGCTACACCTTC.

This clone was seen a few times. This chain links TRBV5-3 with TRBJ1-6; D not certain. TRBV5-3 qualifies as an ORF whose function is uncertain. The CDR3 sequence is 15 residues long. V lost 10 bases, J lost 0 bases, and 14 bases lay in between. CDR3 in DNA: TGTGCCGGAGAGAACTTGAGCTCCTATAATTCACCCCTCCACTTT. Encoded protein: CAGENLSSYNSPLHF.

CDR3 residues: CASGIPGQGAVYGYTF. CDR3 in DNA: TGTGCCAGCGGAATACCGGGACAGGGGGCAGTCTATGGCTACACCTTC. The chain links TRBV4-2 to TRBJ1-2, with 12 nucleotides matching TRBD1. The CDR3 is 16 residues long. The V and J ends lost 8 bases and 4 bases, in that order; junction bases with no gene match: 11. The V gene's germline CDR1 is LGHNA and CDR2 YNFKEQ.

V and J are TRBV7-9 and TRBJ2-5, with 10 bases identical to TRBD2. The CDR3 is made up of 16 amino acids. Per germline, CDR1 SEHNR and CDR2 FQNEAQ (reference sequence). V lost 0 bases, J lost 0 bases, and 1 base stayed unmatched. The CDR3 is CASSLALAGHQETQYF. CDR3 coding DNA: TGTGCCAGCAGCTTAGCACTAGCGGGGCACCAAGAGACCCAGTACTTC.